Included here is one TCR beta chain sequence, with context. The data belong to a study of shared T cell receptors in the human thymus. There are 16 residues in the CDR3. Per the germline V gene, CDR1 is SGHTA and CDR2 is FQGNSA. V lost 4 bases and J lost 3; bases outside the gene matches: 7. TCRdb's copy holds only in-frame clones and misses some; the assay was immunoSEQ multiplex PCR. This table has fewer than 700,000 clones, more than 75% appearing once. A further study also used this sample, focusing on human thymus T cells. As that study records: Thymic and blood repertoires seemed to favor certain V and J genes. Highly overlapping thymic repertoires among unrelated individuals were reported in related research.

This clonotype was sampled from a boy younger than two with a congenital heart defect. The sequencing sample was made of thymocytes. The chain has TRBV7-2 and TRBJ2-3; 10 nucleotides match TRBD2. The CDR3 nucleotides read TGTGCCAGCAGCTCCTCCGGGACTAGCGAGACAGATACGCAGTATTTT. Its protein product is CASSSSGTSETDTQYF.